Ten or more counts support the clone carrying this TCR beta chain. What it recognizes is unknown. Extracted from the samples, RNA was reverse transcribed into cDNA to serve as the sequencing template. The protocol was immunoSEQ multiplex PCR, while the TCRdb copy is restricted to in-frame clones and leaves out a portion. The data show roughly 200,000 clones, with about 53% seen just once and 10% to 11% held by the top ten. These data are taken from a study of CD8+ T cells in alopecia areata. Notes on the study in general: There were many expanded lesional clones persisting in scalp and blood during tofacitinib.

Germline V gene lookup returns CDR1 LGHNA and CDR2 YSLEER. V shed 0 bases and J 4 bases; nucleotides not matched to a gene: 7. The CDR3 totals 16 residues. The treatment: oral pan-JAK inhibitor, 5-10 mg twice daily. The V call is TRBV4-3, the J call TRBJ2-3; 7 nucleotides align to TRBD1. This sequence originates from a human donor with alopecia areata. The source was CD8+ T cells sorted from blood, collected at week 24, from a patient treated with tofacitinib. In DNA form, the CDR3 reads TGCGCCAGCAGCCAAGAACCCGACAGGGAGCCAGATACGCAGTATTTT. Residues: CASSQEPDREPDTQYF.